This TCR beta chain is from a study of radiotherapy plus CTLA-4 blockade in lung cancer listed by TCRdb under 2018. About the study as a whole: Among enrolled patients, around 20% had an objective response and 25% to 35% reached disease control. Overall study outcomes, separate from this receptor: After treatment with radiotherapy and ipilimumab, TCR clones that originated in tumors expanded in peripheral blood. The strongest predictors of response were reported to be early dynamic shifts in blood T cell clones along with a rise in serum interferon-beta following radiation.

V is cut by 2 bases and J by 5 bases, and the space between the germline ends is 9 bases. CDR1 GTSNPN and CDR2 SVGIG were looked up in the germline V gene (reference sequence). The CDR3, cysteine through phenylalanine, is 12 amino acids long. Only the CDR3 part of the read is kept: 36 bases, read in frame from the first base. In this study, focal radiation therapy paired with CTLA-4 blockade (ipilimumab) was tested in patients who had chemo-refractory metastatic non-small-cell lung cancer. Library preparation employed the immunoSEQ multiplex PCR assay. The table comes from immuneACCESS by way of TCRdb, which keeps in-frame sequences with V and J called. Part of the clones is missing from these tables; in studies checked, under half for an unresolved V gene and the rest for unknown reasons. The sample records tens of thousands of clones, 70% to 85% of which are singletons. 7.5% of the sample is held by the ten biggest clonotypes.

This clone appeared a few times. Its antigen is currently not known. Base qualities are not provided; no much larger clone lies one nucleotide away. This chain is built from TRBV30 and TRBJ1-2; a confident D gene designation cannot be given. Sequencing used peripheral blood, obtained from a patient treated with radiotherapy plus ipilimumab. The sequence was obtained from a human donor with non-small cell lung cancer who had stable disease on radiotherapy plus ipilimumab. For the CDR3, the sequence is CAWSSRLYGYTF. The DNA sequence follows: TGTGCCTGGAGTAGCCGACTGTATGGCTACACCTTC.